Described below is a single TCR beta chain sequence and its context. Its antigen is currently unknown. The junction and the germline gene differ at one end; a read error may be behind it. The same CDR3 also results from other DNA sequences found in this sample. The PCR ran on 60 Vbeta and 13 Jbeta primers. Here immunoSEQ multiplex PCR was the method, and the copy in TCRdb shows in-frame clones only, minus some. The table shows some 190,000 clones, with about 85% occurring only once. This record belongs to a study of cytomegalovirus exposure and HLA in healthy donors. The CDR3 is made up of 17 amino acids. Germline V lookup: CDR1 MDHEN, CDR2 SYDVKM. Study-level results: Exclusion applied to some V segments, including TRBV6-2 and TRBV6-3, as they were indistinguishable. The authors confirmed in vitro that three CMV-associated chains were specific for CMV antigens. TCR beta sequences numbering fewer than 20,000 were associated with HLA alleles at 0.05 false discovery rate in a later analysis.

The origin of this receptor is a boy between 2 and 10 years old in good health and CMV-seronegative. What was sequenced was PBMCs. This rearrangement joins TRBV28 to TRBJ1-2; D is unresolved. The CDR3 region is CASSLMTRTGSAGGYTF. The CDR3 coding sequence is TGCGCCAGCAGTTTAATGACAAGGACGGGCAGCGCGGGTGGCTACACCTTC.